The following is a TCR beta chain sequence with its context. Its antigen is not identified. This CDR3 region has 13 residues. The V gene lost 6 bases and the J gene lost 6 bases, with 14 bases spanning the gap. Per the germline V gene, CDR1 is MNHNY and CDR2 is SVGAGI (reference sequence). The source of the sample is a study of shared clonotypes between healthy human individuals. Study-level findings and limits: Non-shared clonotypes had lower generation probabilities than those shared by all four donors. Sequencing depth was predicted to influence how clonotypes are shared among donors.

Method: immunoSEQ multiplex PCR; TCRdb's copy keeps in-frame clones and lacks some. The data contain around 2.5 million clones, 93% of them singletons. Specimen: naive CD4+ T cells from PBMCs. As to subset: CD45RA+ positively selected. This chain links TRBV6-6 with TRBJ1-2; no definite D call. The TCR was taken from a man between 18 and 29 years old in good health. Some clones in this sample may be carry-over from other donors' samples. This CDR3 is CASSEQQTHGYTF. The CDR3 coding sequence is TGTGCCAGCAGCGAGCAGCAAACCCATGGCTACACCTTC.